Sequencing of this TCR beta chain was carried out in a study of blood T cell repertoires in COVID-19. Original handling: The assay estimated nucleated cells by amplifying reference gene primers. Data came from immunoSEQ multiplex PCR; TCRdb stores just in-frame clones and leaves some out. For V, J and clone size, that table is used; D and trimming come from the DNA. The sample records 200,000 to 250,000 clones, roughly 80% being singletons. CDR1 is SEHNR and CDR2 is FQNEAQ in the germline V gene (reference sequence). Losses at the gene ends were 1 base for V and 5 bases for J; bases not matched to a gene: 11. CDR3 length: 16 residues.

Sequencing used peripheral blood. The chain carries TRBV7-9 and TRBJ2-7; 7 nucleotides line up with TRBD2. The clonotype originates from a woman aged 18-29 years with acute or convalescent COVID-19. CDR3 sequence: CASSLGGFWGLNEQYF. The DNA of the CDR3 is TGTGCCAGCAGCTTAGGAGGGTTTTGGGGACTAAACGAGCAGTACTTC.